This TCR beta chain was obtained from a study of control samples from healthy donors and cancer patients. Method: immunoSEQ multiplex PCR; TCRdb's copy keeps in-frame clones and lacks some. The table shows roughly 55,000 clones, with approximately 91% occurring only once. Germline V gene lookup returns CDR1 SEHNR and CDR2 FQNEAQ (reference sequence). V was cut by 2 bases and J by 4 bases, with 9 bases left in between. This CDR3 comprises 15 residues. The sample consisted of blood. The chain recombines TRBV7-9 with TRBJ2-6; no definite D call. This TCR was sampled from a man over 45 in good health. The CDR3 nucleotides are TGTGCCAGCAGCTTATTAGGGTACGGGGCCAACGTCCTGACTTTC. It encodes CASSLLGYGANVLTF.